Following are 5 T cell receptor beta chains from one sample sequenced in a study of T cell changes during pregnancy in multiple sclerosis. The assay was immunoSEQ multiplex PCR, and TCRdb's table has in-frame clones only and misses some. This sample has roughly 40,000 clones, with 85% to 90% found just once. Sample: CD4+ T cells from peripheral blood mononuclear cells, taken in the first trimester of pregnancy. The origin of the receptors is a female donor with multiple sclerosis, enrolled in a pregnancy study.

This rearrangement joins TRBV19 to TRBJ2-1; TRBD2 agrees at 11 bases. The germline CDR1 and CDR2 sequences are LNHDA and SQIVND (reference sequence). V trimming: 10 bases; J trimming: 8 bases; junction bases outside the gene matches: 13. This CDR3 region has 15 residues. This CDR3 is CATRGLSGRDHEQFF. As DNA, the CDR3 is TGTGCCACTCGGGGCCTTAGCGGGAGGGACCATGAGCAGTTCTTC.

This clone was detected only once. The CDR3 sequence: CASSIIGTSVGTQYF. The CDR3 DNA is TGTGCCAGTAGTATAATCGGGACTAGTGTGGGTACGCAGTATTTT. This chain joins TRBV19 and TRBJ2-3; 8 bases fit TRBD2. With 2 bases clipped from V and 8 bases from J, the junction kept 9 bases outside the gene matches. Germline V gene data show CDR1 as LNHDA and CDR2 as SQIVND (reference sequence). This CDR3 spans 15 amino acids.

This clone came up many times. V and J are TRBV2 and TRBJ2-2; 8 bases match TRBD1. Germline lookup yields CDR1 SNHLY and CDR2 FYNNEI. V lost 3 bases to trimming and J lost 5 bases; unmatched junction nucleotides: 5. The CDR3 is 15 residues long. The CDR3 region has the DNA TGTGCCAGCAGTGAGGTCAGGGGGCATACCGGGGAGCTGTTTTTT. This gives the protein CASSEVRGHTGELFF.

The chain uses TRBV7-8 and TRBJ1-1, with a possible D match to TRBD1 (5 bases). V was pared by 2 bases and J by 11 bases, with 12 bases between. Germline CDR1 and CDR2: SGHVS and FQNEAQ. This CDR3 region has 12 residues. The CDR3: CASSLQGRIAFF. The CDR3 bases are TGTGCCAGCAGCTTACAGGGCCGAATCGCTTTCTTT.

V gene TRBV11-3 combines with J gene TRBJ2-1; D might be TRBD2 (6 bases). Trimming shortened V by 3 bases and J by 8 bases, and 11 bases separated the two germline ends. The CDR3 is made up of 13 amino acids. CDR1 SGHNT and CDR2 YENEEA come from the germline V gene. DNA of the CDR3: TGTGCCAGCAGCTTGGGAGGCGGCTATGAGCAGTTCTTC. Protein sequence: CASSLGGGYEQFF.